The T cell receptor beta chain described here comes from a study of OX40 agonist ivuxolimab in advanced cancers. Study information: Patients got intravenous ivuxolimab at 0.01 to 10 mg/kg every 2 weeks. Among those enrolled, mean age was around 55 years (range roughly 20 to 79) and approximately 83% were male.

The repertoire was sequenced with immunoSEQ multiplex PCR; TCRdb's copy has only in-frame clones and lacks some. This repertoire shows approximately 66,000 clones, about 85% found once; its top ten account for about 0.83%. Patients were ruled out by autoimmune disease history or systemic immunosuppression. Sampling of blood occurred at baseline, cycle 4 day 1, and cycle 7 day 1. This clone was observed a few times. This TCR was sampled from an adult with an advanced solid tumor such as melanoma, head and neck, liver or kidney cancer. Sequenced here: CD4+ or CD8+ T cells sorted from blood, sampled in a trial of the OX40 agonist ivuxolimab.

The CDR3 DNA reads TGTGCTAGTGGTTTCATCAGGGGTTATTCACCCCTCCACTTT. Encoded protein: CASGFIRGYSPLHF. V gene TRBV12-5 combines with J gene TRBJ1-6; weak D call: TRBD1 (6 bases). CDR1 is LGHNT, CDR2 FRNRAP, per germline. The V gene lost 3 bases and the J gene lost 8 bases, with 11 bases spanning the gap. This CDR3 contains 14 residues.